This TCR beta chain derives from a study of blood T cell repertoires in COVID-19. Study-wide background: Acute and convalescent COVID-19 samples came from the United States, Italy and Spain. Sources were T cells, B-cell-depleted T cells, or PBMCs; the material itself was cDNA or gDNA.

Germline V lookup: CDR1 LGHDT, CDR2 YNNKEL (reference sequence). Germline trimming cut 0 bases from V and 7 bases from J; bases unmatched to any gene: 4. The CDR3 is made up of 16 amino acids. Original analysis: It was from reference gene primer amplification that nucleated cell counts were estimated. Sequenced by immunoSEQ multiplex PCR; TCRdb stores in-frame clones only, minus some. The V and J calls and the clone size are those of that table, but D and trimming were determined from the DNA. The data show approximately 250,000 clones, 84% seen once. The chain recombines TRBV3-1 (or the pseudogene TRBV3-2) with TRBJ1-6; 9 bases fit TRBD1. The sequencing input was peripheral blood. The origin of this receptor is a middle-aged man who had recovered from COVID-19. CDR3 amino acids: CASSQEGDRENSPLHF. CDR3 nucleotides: TGTGCCAGCAGCCAAGAAGGGGACAGGGAGAATTCACCCCTCCACTTT.